A single T cell receptor beta chain is shown here with its context. Its antigen is still unknown. The sample originates from a study of T cell responses to AZD1222 COVID-19 vaccine. Study results and caveats: White British ancestry dominated among donors, who included more females, and clonal diversity was possibly underestimated.

Sequencing used immunoSEQ multiplex PCR; TCRdb keeps in-frame clones, though not all of them. The repertoire includes some 200,000 clones, 75% to 90% of them detected once, and under 7.5% sits in the top ten. This CDR3 spans 15 amino acids. CDR1 is SGHRS and CDR2 is YFSETQ in the germline V gene. The V and J ends lost 4 bases and 0 bases respectively, with 13 bases between them. Material: peripheral blood, obtained on day 0 of AZD1222 vaccination. The chain joins TRBV5-1 to TRBJ1-2; D call uncertain. This TCR was sampled from an adult in good health. CDR3 DNA: TGCGCCAGCAGCGTCTCACAGAGAACTAACTATGGCTACACCTTC. This gives the protein CASSVSQRTNYGYTF.